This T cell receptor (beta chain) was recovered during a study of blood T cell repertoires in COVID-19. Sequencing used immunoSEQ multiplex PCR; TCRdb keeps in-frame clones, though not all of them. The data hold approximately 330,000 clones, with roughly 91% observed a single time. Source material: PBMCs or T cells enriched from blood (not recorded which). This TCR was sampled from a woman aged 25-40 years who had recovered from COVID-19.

The CDR3 sequence is CASSESRQLSGELFF. Written as DNA, the CDR3 is TGCGCCAGCAGTGAGTCGAGGCAGTTAAGCGGGGAGCTGTTTTTT. V usage is TRBV10-2 and J usage is TRBJ2-2; D ambiguous. Trimming shortened V by 0 bases and J by 7 bases, and 12 bases separated the two germline ends. The CDR3 spans 15 residues. Germline assignment: CDR1 WSHSY and CDR2 SAAADI.